These 26 T cell receptor beta chains came from one sample sequenced in a study of blood T cell repertoires in COVID-19. This table comes from immunoSEQ multiplex PCR, and its TCRdb copy is limited to in-frame clones, with some not included. In the table there are 250,000 to 400,000 clones, 85% to 90% of which are singletons. The material sequenced was peripheral blood. These receptors all stem from a young woman with COVID-19, enrolled during active disease.

This CDR3 is CASSWGGTDTQYF. DNA for the CDR3: TGTGCCAGCAGTTGGGGCGGCACAGATACGCAGTATTTT. This rearrangement joins TRBV28 to TRBJ2-3; tentative D call: TRBD1 (5 bases). The V end lost 4 bases, the J end lost 1 base, and 6 bases lay between the germline ends. Germline V CDR1 and CDR2: MDHEN, SYDVKM. This CDR3 is 13 amino acids long.

This chain connects TRBV7-2 to TRBJ2-7; D possibly corresponds to TRBD2 (6 bases). CDR3 size: 15 residues. Trimming cost V 5 bases and J 2 bases, with 16 bases left between them. Germline V CDR1 and CDR2: SGHTA, FQGNSA. CDR3 in DNA: TGTGCCAGCAGCCGTCCGGGGACTGGGGCCTACGAGCAGTACTTC. This encodes CASSRPGTGAYEQYF.

This clone was found a few times. This rearrangement joins TRBV27 to TRBJ1-1; D is unresolved. Germline CDR1 MNHEY, CDR2 SMNVEV (reference sequence). V lost 5 bases, J lost 5 bases, and 6 bases lay in between. The CDR3 sequence is 11 residues long. The CDR3 reads CASSPQTEAFF. CDR3 nucleotide sequence: TGTGCCAGCAGTCCCCAGACTGAAGCTTTCTTT.

The chain uses TRBV7-8 and TRBJ2-2, with 9 bases lining up with TRBD2. The V and J ends lost 5 bases and 6 bases, in that order; junction bases with no gene match: 16. This CDR3 is 18 amino acids long. CDR1 and CDR2 (germline): SGHVS, FQNEAQ. Written as DNA, the CDR3 is TGTGCCAGCAGCCTAAGCACGGCGGGAGGGAGGGTGGCCGGGGAGCTGTTTTTT. Encoded protein: CASSLSTAGGRVAGELFF.

The chain employs TRBV9 and TRBJ2-2; tentative D call: TRBD2 (6 bases). The CDR3 totals 15 residues. Between the trimmed V and J ends, which lost 2 bases and 2 bases, there was a span of 10 bases. From germline, CDR1 is SGDLS and CDR2 YYNGEE. CDR3 nucleotides: TGTGCCAGCAGCGTGGAGGGAAGAAACACCGGGGAGCTGTTTTTT. As protein: CASSVEGRNTGELFF.

The J gene is TRBJ2-7, the V gene TRBV5-8, with TRBD2 matching 12 bases. The CDR3 contains 20 residues. Germline V gives CDR1 SGHTS, CDR2 YDEGEE. Unmatched junction bases numbered 19, after V lost 3 bases and J lost 3 bases. The CDR3 here is CASSWRGALAGGPRGYEQYF. In DNA, the CDR3 is TGTGCCAGCAGCTGGAGGGGGGCGCTAGCGGGAGGGCCTCGAGGCTACGAGCAGTACTTC.

The rearrangement uses TRBV5-5 and TRBJ2-1; a weak D match, TRBD2 (5 bases). V lost 0 bases to trimming and J lost 5 bases, with 15 bases between them. The V gene's germline CDR1 is SGHKS and CDR2 YYEKEE (reference sequence). This CDR3 spans 16 amino acids. The CDR3 sequence: CASSLARGKRDNEQFF. The CDR3 DNA reads as TGTGCCAGCAGCTTGGCCAGAGGCAAGAGGGACAATGAGCAGTTCTTC.

The chain recombines TRBV11-2 with TRBJ2-1; 9 bases are a match to TRBD1. The CDR3 totals 14 residues. CDR1 and CDR2 (germline): SGHAT, FQNNGV. Trimming took 4 bases from V and 6 from J; bases not matched to a gene: 4. The CDR3 bases are TGTGCCAGCAGCTGGACAGGGGTGGGCAATGAGCAGTTCTTC. Translated, it gives CASSWTGVGNEQFF.

V usage is TRBV19 and J usage is TRBJ1-2; 9 bases line up with TRBD1. The CDR3 extends over 17 amino acids. The germline gives CDR1 LNHDA, CDR2 SQIVND (reference sequence). The V gene end was trimmed by 4 bases and the J gene end by 7 bases; junction bases not matched to a gene: 16. CDR3 nucleotides: TGTGCCAGTAGTACTCCGCGGGATGGGACAGGGCTGGTTGGCTACACCTTC. Amino acids: CASSTPRDGTGLVGYTF.

A remark on this clone: The sample contains more than one DNA sequence encoding this CDR3. The CDR3 loop is CASSPTSGNTIYF. The DNA of the CDR3 is TGTGCCAGCAGTCCAACAAGTGGAAACACCATATATTTT. The chain combines TRBV12-3 or TRBV12-4 with TRBJ1-3; D gene unclear. This CDR3 is built from 13 residues. Trimming took off 5 bases at V and 3 bases at J, with 8 bases between the two ends.

The chain is built from TRBV11-3 and TRBJ2-3; 10 bases map to TRBD1. Germline assignment: CDR1 SGHNT and CDR2 YENEEA. J was trimmed by 1 base and V by 5 bases; bases with no gene match: 3. CDR3 length: 15 residues. The CDR3: CASSPGTGGTDTQYF. The CDR3 DNA sequence: TGTGCCAGCAGCCCCGGGACAGGGGGCACAGATACGCAGTATTTT. Supplemented by reference TRBV11-3 and TRBJ2-3, the full variable domain reads EAGVVQSPRYKIIEKKQPVAFWCNPISGHNTLYWYLQNLGQGPELLIRYENEEAVDDSQLPKDRFSAERLKGVDSTLKIQPAELGDSAVYLCASSPGTGGTDTQYFGPGTRLTVL.

The rearrangement joins TRBV18 to TRBJ2-2; 8 bases match TRBD2. Germline V gene data show CDR1 as KGHSH and CDR2 as LQKENI. V lost 1 base and J lost 6; bases outside the gene matches: 7. The CDR3 sequence is 16 residues long. CDR3 coding DNA: TGTGCCAGCTCACCACGGAGCGGGAGTCCTGCCGGGGAGCTGTTTTTT. Protein: CASSPRSGSPAGELFF.

The rearrangement uses TRBV3-1 (or the pseudogene TRBV3-2) and TRBJ1-1, with D perhaps TRBD1 (5 bases). CDR3 length equals 13 residues. Germline CDR1 reads LGHDT; CDR2 reads YNNKEL (reference sequence). Deletions cut 7 bases from V and 4 bases from J, with 13 bases between. CDR3 loop: CASITTGGTEAFF. The CDR3, as DNA: TGTGCCAGCATCACAACGGGGGGCACTGAAGCTTTCTTT.

This rearrangement joins TRBV9 to TRBJ2-1, with TRBD2 matching over 8 bases. The CDR3 is made up of 15 amino acids. V shed 0 bases, J shed 8 bases, and the junction held 7 bases outside the gene matches. The germline gives CDR1 SGDLS, CDR2 YYNGEE. DNA for the CDR3: TGTGCCAGCAGCGTAGTGGTAGCGGGATCCCATGAGCAGTTCTTC. Translated, it gives CASSVVVAGSHEQFF.

This sequence joins TRBV11-3 and TRBJ2-2; possible D gene TRBD1, 7 bases. Germline CDR1 and CDR2: SGHNT and YENEEA. Trimming pared 0 bases from V and 5 bases from J, leaving 13 bases between. The CDR3 is 16 amino acids. DNA for the CDR3: TGTGCCAGCAGCTTAGAGTTGACAGGGAGGACCGGGGAGCTGTTTTTT. This codes for CASSLELTGRTGELFF.

The V call is TRBV19, the J call TRBJ1-2; D gene uncertain. CDR3 length equals 13 residues. The V gene's germline CDR1 is LNHDA and CDR2 SQIVND (reference sequence). V was pared by 7 bases and J by 2 bases, with 11 bases between. The CDR3 DNA follows: TGTGCCAGTATGGAGGATCTCAACTATGGCTACACCTTC. Its protein is CASMEDLNYGYTF.

The chain is built from TRBV12-3 or TRBV12-4 and TRBJ2-7; D possibly corresponds to TRBD2 (6 bases). CDR3 length: 12 amino acids. Trimming removed 5 bases from V and 3 bases from J, with 8 bases in between. The CDR3 region has the DNA TGTGCCAGCAGTAGGGGACTCTACGAGCAGTACTTC. Protein product: CASSRGLYEQYF.

The V and J genes are TRBV29-1 and TRBJ1-1; possibly TRBD1 for D (5 bases). Trimming cost V 5 bases and J 3 bases, with 10 bases left between them. The CDR3 spans 12 residues. Germline CDR1 is SQVTM and CDR2 is ANQGSEA. The CDR3 sequence is CSVTGLYTEAFF. CDR3 coding DNA: TGCAGCGTTACAGGTCTTTACACTGAAGCTTTCTTT.

The CDR3 nucleotides read TGTGCCAGCAGGACAGGGCTTGGTGGCTACACCTTC. Translated: CASRTGLGGYTF. The gene calls are TRBV28 and TRBJ1-2; TRBD1 matches 7 bases. V trimming: 6 bases; J trimming: 7 bases; junction bases outside the gene matches: 5. CDR1 is MDHEN, CDR2 SYDVKM, per germline. This CDR3 contains 12 residues.

The chain carries TRBV5-1 and TRBJ1-4; D might be TRBD1 (6 bases). The CDR3 extends over 15 amino acids. V was shortened by 4 bases and J by 3 bases, with 13 bases between the two germline ends. Per germline, CDR1 SGHRS and CDR2 YFSETQ. CDR3 DNA: TGCGCCAGCAGCGTCCTACAGGGCCCTAATGAAAAACTGTTTTTT. Its protein product is CASSVLQGPNEKLFF.

This clone has only a few counts. This sample includes further DNA sequences coding for the same CDR3. The rearrangement joins TRBV19 to TRBJ2-1; the D gene is possibly TRBD1 (5 bases). The CDR3 runs to 13 residues. Trimming pared 3 bases from V and 5 bases from J, leaving 8 bases between. Germline-derived CDR1 and CDR2 are LNHDA and SQIVND (reference sequence). CDR3 sequence (DNA): TGTGCCAGTAGTATTGGACAAAACAATGAGCAGTTCTTC. As protein: CASSIGQNNEQFF.

The chain has TRBV5-1 and TRBJ2-2; no reliable D call. This CDR3 region has 14 residues. The V gene lost 9 bases and the J gene lost 0 bases, with 12 bases spanning the gap. Germline CDR1 is SGHRS and CDR2 is YFSETQ. The CDR3 sequence: CATAQSTNTGELFF. The CDR3 DNA reads TGCGCCACCGCACAGAGCACGAACACCGGGGAGCTGTTTTTT.

The chain couples TRBV11-2 to TRBJ1-2; no firm D call. The CDR3 spans 14 residues. Trimming pared 1 base from V and 7 bases from J, leaving 13 bases between. Germline lookup yields CDR1 SGHAT and CDR2 FQNNGV. The CDR3 spells CASSLAQFKAGYTF. The CDR3 nucleotides are TGTGCCAGCAGCTTAGCACAGTTCAAGGCTGGCTACACCTTC.

V usage is TRBV15 and J usage is TRBJ2-3; D possibly corresponds to TRBD2 (5 bases). Trimming pared 5 bases from V and 1 base from J, leaving 16 bases between. Germline lookup yields CDR1 LNHNV and CDR2 YYDKDF (reference sequence). The CDR3 contains 16 residues. As DNA, the CDR3 is TGTGCCACCAGCCCCGCGACCCAGCGGCGCACAGATACGCAGTATTTT. Translated: CATSPATQRRTDTQYF.

The rearrangement uses TRBV5-5 and TRBJ2-1; 11 bases map to TRBD2. This CDR3 has 15 amino acids. Germline loops: CDR1 SGHKS, CDR2 YYEKEE (reference sequence). Trimming took 4 bases from V and 8 from J; bases not matched to a gene: 8. CDR3 in DNA: TGTGCCAGCAGCCCTCTGACTAGCGGGATGGATGAGCAGTTCTTC. Protein sequence: CASSPLTSGMDEQFF.

This chain uses TRBV5-1 with TRBJ1-4; D unclear. The CDR3 contains 14 residues. Germline V gives CDR1 SGHRS, CDR2 YFSETQ. V lost 5 bases to trimming and J lost 1 base, with 9 bases between them. The CDR3 region is CASRELGTNEKLFF. The CDR3 DNA sequence: TGCGCCAGCAGGGAGTTAGGAACTAATGAAAAACTGTTTTTT.